This T cell receptor beta chain is from a study of prognosis after radiotherapy for stage I lung cancer. Study-wide results and caveats: Patients without metastases reportedly showed TRBV and TRBJ gene usage unlike that of patients with metastases. Counts of unique TCR clones fell following stereotactic body radiation therapy, median around 10,000 versus 6,900.

Two-round multiplex PCR on genomic DNA was the method by which TCR beta CDR3 was amplified. Primers specific to each TRBV and TRBJ gene were used in first-round PCR. Universal primers featured in the second PCR round. TCRdb ran MiXCR on the multiplex PCR reads and lists one entry per CDR3 protein. Of about 18,000 distinct CDR3 sequences in the sample, roughly 45% were seen once. A word on this clonotype: Its antigen is still unknown.

With 3 bases removed from V and 8 bases from J, the gap between germline ends came to 14 bases. Germline lookup yields CDR1 SGHKS and CDR2 YYEKEE (reference sequence). The CDR3 sequence is 14 residues long. Sequenced material: PBMCs, taken before or after stereotactic body radiation therapy (not recorded which). The V and J genes are TRBV5-5 and TRBJ1-4, with D hard to call. This clonotype was obtained from a donor aged 50 or older with non-small cell lung cancer. For the CDR3, the DNA is TGTGCCAGCAGCTCCCCCTCGGGAGGCGAAAAACTGTTTTTT. It encodes CASSSPSGGEKLFF.